Described below is a single TCR beta chain sequence and its context. Antigen: not known. The sample originates from a study of T-cell reconstitution after alpha-beta-depleted transplantation in children. Study findings and constraints: Roughly two months post-transplant, alpha-beta T cells reportedly originated from several hundred graft clones that had expanded.

As it was prepared, the TCRbeta library received unique molecular identifiers. TCRdb passed the PCR reads through MiXCR, listing each CDR3 protein once. The sample contains approximately 31,000 distinct CDR3 sequences, around 6.6% of which appear only once. The CDR3 is 16 residues long. The V gene lost 5 bases and the J gene lost 8 bases, with 22 bases spanning the gap. The V gene's germline CDR1 is SGHVS and CDR2 FQNEAQ. The specimen was peripheral blood, collected 60 days after TCRalphabeta/CD19-depleted stem cell transplant. The TCR originated in a child in the first two years of life who had a stem cell transplant for acute myeloid leukemia, so the T cells may come from the graft donor. The chain links TRBV7-8 to TRBJ2-1; D may correspond to TRBD1 or TRBD2 (5 bases each). The CDR3 protein is CASSPSLARDGHEQFF. The CDR3 DNA reads as TGTGCCAGCAGCCCCAGTTTGGCCCGGGACGGCCATGAGCAGTTCTTC. The full variable domain, completed using reference TRBV7-8 and TRBJ2-1, is GAGVSQSPRYKVAKRGQDVALRCDPISGHVSLFWYQQALGQGPEFLTYFQNEAQLDKSGLPSDRFFAERPEGSVSTLKIQRTQQEDSAVYLCASSPSLARDGHEQFFGPGTRLTVL.